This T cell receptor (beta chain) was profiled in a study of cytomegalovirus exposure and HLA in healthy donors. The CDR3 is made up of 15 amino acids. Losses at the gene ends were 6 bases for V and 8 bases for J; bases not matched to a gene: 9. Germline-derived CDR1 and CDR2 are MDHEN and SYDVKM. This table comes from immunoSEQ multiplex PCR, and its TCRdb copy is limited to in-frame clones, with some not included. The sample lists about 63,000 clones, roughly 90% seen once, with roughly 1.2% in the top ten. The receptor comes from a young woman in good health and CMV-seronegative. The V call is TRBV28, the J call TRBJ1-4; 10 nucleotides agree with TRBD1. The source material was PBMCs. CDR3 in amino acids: CASRHSGTGVEKLFF. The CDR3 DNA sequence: TGTGCCAGCAGGCACTCCGGGACAGGGGTCGAAAAACTGTTTTTT.